This TCR beta chain is from a study of T cell responses to AZD1222 COVID-19 vaccine. Whole-study results and caveats: Donors in the cohort were predominantly white British and more often female, and clonal diversity was possibly underestimated. Spike was spanned by vaccine-associated CD4 TCRs, which were dominant at 160-218 and 743-854. Nearly half of spike-specific TCRs reportedly go after variant regions that carry no mutations. Repertoire sampling occurred only after the peak T cell response.

TCRdb's copy holds only in-frame clones and misses some; the assay was immunoSEQ multiplex PCR. The sample has 150,000 or so clones, roughly nine tenths seen once. V was trimmed by 1 base and J by 4 bases, leaving 13 bases between them. The CDR3 has 15 residues. Germline CDR1 LGHDT, CDR2 YNNKEL (reference sequence). In regard to this clone: What it binds is not known.

This chain joins TRBV3-1 (or the pseudogene TRBV3-2) and TRBJ1-1; D is possibly TRBD1 (6 bases). This clonotype was sampled from an adult in good health. Sequenced here: peripheral blood, sampled on day 0 of AZD1222 vaccination. The CDR3 sequence is CASSQGNFRGTEAFF. As DNA, the CDR3 is TGTGCCAGCAGCCAAGGAAATTTCAGGGGCACTGAAGCTTTCTTT.